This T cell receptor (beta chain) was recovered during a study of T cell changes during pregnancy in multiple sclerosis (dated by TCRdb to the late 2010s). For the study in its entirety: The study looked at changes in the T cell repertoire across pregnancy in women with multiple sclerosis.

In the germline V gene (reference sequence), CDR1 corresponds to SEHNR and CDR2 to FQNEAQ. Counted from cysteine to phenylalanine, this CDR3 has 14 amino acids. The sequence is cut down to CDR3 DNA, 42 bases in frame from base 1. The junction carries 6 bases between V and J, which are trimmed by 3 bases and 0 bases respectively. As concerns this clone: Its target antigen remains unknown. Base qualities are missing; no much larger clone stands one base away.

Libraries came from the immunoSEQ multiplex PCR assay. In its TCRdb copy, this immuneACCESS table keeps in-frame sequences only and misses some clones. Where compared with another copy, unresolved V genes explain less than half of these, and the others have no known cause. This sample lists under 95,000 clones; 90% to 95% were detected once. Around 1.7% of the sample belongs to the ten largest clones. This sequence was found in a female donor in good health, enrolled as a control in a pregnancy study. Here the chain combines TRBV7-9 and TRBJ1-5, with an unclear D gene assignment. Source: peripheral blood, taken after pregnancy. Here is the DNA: TGTGCCAGCAGCTTCGGGAGTAGCAATCAGCCCCAGCATTTT. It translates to CASSFGSSNQPQHF.